The 18 T cell receptor beta chains given below trace back to one sample, sequenced in a study of OX40 agonist ivuxolimab in advanced cancers. Repertoires were generated with immunoSEQ multiplex PCR, while TCRdb's copy carries only in-frame clones and drops some. This table holds 95,000 to 100,000 clones, 85% to 95% found once. The sample consisted of CD4+ or CD8+ T cells sorted from blood, taken in a trial of the OX40 agonist ivuxolimab. All receptors derive from an adult with an advanced solid tumor such as melanoma, head and neck, liver or kidney cancer.

The chain links TRBV30 to TRBJ1-5; 9 bases match TRBD1. This CDR3 spans 13 amino acids. The ends lost 0 bases at V and 12 bases at J; junction bases unmatched: 6. Germline-derived CDR1 and CDR2 are GTSNPN and SVGIG (reference sequence). The CDR3 DNA is TGTGCCTGGAGTGTTTCACAGGGGGCTATCCAGCATTTT. This gives the protein CAWSVSQGAIQHF.

The chain carries TRBV28 and TRBJ2-3; tentatively, D is TRBD1 or TRBD2 (5 bases each). V lost 4 bases and J 4 bases, leaving 15 bases between the germline ends. CDR3 length equals 15 residues. Germline V gene sequence: CDR1 MDHEN, CDR2 SYDVKM. CDR3: CASSSPGREADTQYF. For the CDR3, the DNA is TGTGCCAGCAGTTCGCCGGGACGAGAAGCAGATACGCAGTATTTT.

The J gene is TRBJ2-1, the V gene TRBV5-5; 10 nucleotides match TRBD2. Losses at the gene ends were 3 bases for V and 7 bases for J; bases not matched to a gene: 4. This CDR3 has 14 residues. Germline loops: CDR1 SGHKS, CDR2 YYEKEE (reference sequence). CDR3 sequence (DNA): TGTGCCAGCAGCTATCTAGCGGGGGTTAATGAGCAGTTCTTC. Its translation: CASSYLAGVNEQFF.

The chain joins TRBV5-1 to TRBJ2-3, with 9 bases lining up with TRBD1. With V trimmed by 4 bases and J by 0 bases, 3 bases remained unmatched. This CDR3 contains 15 residues. Germline CDR1 reads SGHRS; CDR2 reads YFSETQ. This CDR3 reads CASSTGTGSTDTQYF. The CDR3 coding sequence is TGCGCCAGCAGCACGGGGACAGGGAGCACAGATACGCAGTATTTT.

The J gene is TRBJ1-1, the V gene TRBV5-6; D remains ambiguous. Trimming removed 7 bases from V and 13 bases from J, with 20 bases in between. The V gene's germline CDR1 is SGHDT and CDR2 YYEEEE. The CDR3 consists of 12 residues. The CDR3 DNA is TGTGCCAGCTCGAGGCCCCTCGGCAATGGTTTCTTT. Protein: CASSRPLGNGFF.

The chain has TRBV4-3 and TRBJ1-5; D not certain. The ends were cut back, 4 bases at V and 5 bases at J, with 15 bases in the middle. CDR1 and CDR2 from the germline V gene are LGHNA and YSLEER. CDR3 size: 15 residues. The CDR3 nucleotides are TGCGCCAGCAGCCCCAGTTGGGGAGTGGATCAGCCCCAGCATTTT. Translation: CASSPSWGVDQPQHF.

The chain carries TRBV20-1 and TRBJ2-5; D remains unclear. Trimming removed 6 bases from V and 5 bases from J, with 10 bases in between. CDR3 length: 11 amino acids. Per germline, CDR1 DFQATT and CDR2 SNEGSKA (reference sequence). Written as DNA, the CDR3 is TGCAGTGCAACCTTGAGGGAGACCCAGTACTTC. It codes for CSATLRETQYF.

The chain recombines TRBV6-5 with TRBJ2-7; 9 bases are a match to TRBD2. V shed 6 bases, J shed 5 bases, and the junction held 5 bases outside the gene matches. The CDR3 is made up of 13 amino acids. Germline assignment: CDR1 MNHEY and CDR2 SVGAGI. The CDR3 DNA follows: TGTGCCAGCAGGGCGCTAGCGGGAAACGAGCAGTACGTC. Protein: CASRALAGNEQYV.

The genes are TRBV7-2 and TRBJ2-3; 7 bases map to TRBD2. V was pared by 5 bases and J by 5 bases, with 10 bases of the junction left unmatched. The CDR3 contains 15 residues. The germline V gene encodes CDR1 SGHTA and CDR2 FQGNSA. As DNA, the CDR3 is TGTGCCAGCAGCCTCTATCCGCGGGAGAAAGATACGCAGTATTTT. It encodes CASSLYPREKDTQYF.

The rearrangement links TRBV6-6 to TRBJ1-4; D perhaps matches TRBD1 (6 bases). Trimming left V 2 bases short and J 8 bases short, with 15 bases between. This CDR3 is built from 15 residues. CDR1 and CDR2 from the germline V gene are MNHNY and SVGAGI (reference sequence). In DNA, the CDR3 is TGTGCCAGCAGTTACCTCACAGGGTCAGGCGAAAAACTGTTTTTT. It codes for CASSYLTGSGEKLFF.

The rearrangement joins TRBV4-3 to TRBJ1-3; 7 nucleotides agree with TRBD1. V shed 4 bases, J shed 3 bases, and the junction held 6 bases outside the gene matches. The germline gives CDR1 LGHNA, CDR2 YSLEER. This CDR3 has 15 amino acids. The CDR3 spells CASSLAGTVGNTIYF. For the CDR3, the DNA is TGCGCCAGCAGCCTAGCCGGGACAGTTGGAAACACCATATATTTT.

The rearrangement joins TRBV19 to TRBJ2-5; 8 bases fit TRBD1. With V trimmed by 6 bases and J by 4 bases, 4 bases remained unmatched. The germline V gene encodes CDR1 LNHDA and CDR2 SQIVND (reference sequence). The CDR3 is made up of 13 amino acids. CDR3 amino acids: CASRDREGETQYF. CDR3 coding DNA: TGTGCCAGTAGGGACAGGGAAGGAGAGACCCAGTACTTC.

The sample holds one count of this clone. This chain connects TRBV6-6 to TRBJ1-1; D is uncertain. With 6 bases removed from V and 1 base from J, the gap between germline ends came to 6 bases. CDR1 MNHNY and CDR2 SVGAGI come from the germline V gene (reference sequence). The CDR3 has 12 amino acids. CDR3 sequence (DNA): TGTGCCAGCAGGGTCGGGAACACTGAAGCTTTCTTT. It specifies CASRVGNTEAFF.

This rearrangement joins TRBV5-6 to TRBJ2-3; weak D call: TRBD1 (5 bases). Trimming shortened V by 4 bases and J by 0 bases, and 15 bases separated the two germline ends. The CDR3 covers 16 residues. Germline V gives CDR1 SGHDT, CDR2 YYEEEE. CDR3 amino acids: CASSQWGRSSTDTQYF. The CDR3 DNA sequence: TGTGCCAGCAGCCAGTGGGGCAGGTCTAGCACAGATACGCAGTATTTT.

V and J are TRBV28 and TRBJ2-1; 14 nucleotides agree with TRBD2. Germline V gene lookup returns CDR1 MDHEN and CDR2 SYDVKM. The CDR3 is made up of 18 amino acids. Germline trimming cut 4 bases from V and 10 bases from J; bases unmatched to any gene: 15. The CDR3 DNA sequence: TGTGCCAGCAGTTCCCCAGGACTAGCGGGGGGCAGGGGGGAGGAGCAGTTCTTC. This translates into CASSSPGLAGGRGEEQFF. Full variable domain (outside the CDR3, taken from reference TRBV28 and TRBJ2-1): DVKVTQSSRYLVKRTGEKVFLECVQDMDHENMFWYRQDPGLGLRLIYFSYDVKMKEKGDIPEGYSVSREKKERFSLILESASTNQTSMYLCASSSPGLAGGRGEEQFFGPGTRLTVL.

The V and J genes are TRBV9 and TRBJ2-1; 11 nucleotides align to TRBD2. J was trimmed by 4 bases and V by 2 bases; bases with no gene match: 2. Per the germline V gene, CDR1 is SGDLS and CDR2 is YYNGEE. This CDR3 contains 15 residues. The CDR3 DNA reads as TGTGCCAGCAGCGTTCGACTAGCGGGATACAATGAGCAGTTCTTC. This sequence encodes CASSVRLAGYNEQFF.

The chain recombines TRBV10-3 with TRBJ2-7, with 9 bases aligning to TRBD2. Germline V lookup: CDR1 ENHRY, CDR2 SYGVKD. CDR3 length equals 14 residues. With V trimmed by 6 bases and J by 1 base, 4 bases remained unmatched. The CDR3 DNA sequence: TGTGCCATCAGACCCAGCGGGGGGTCCTACGAGCAGTACGTC. Translated: CAIRPSGGSYEQYV.

The J gene is TRBJ2-1, the V gene TRBV11-2; D is ambiguous. V was pared by 0 bases and J by 0 bases, with 9 bases between. This CDR3 has 16 residues. Germline loops: CDR1 SGHAT, CDR2 FQNNGV. The DNA for the CDR3 is TGTGCCAGCAGCTTAGATTCCGACTCCTCCTACAATGAGCAGTTCTTC. It is translated as CASSLDSDSSYNEQFF.